The rows below give T cell receptor beta chains drawn from one sample of a study of cytomegalovirus exposure and HLA in healthy donors. The repertoire was sequenced with immunoSEQ multiplex PCR; TCRdb's copy has only in-frame clones and lacks some. The sample contains 90,000 to 100,000 clones, 76% of which appear only once. The sequenced sample consisted of PBMCs. The receptors come from a man aged 35-49 years in good health and CMV-seronegative. The CDR3 runs from the conserved cysteine through the conserved F or W. D genes are given only for firm matches. The size field is filled for only some rows; it gives once, few, many or a size class.

d_call	clone_size	j_call	v_call	cdr3_aa	cdr3_nt
TRBD1	NA	TRBJ1-2	TRBV28	CASSLNPGQGSSGYTF	TGCGCCAGCAGTCTAAACCCGGGACAGGGGTCGTCTGGCTACACCTTC
TRBD1	NA	TRBJ2-7	TRBV28	CASTRRQGAYEQYF	TGTGCCAGCACCCGCAGACAGGGGGCTTACGAGCAGTACTTC
TRBD2	NA	TRBJ2-7	TRBV7-2	CASRAGGREGPYEQYF	TGTGCCAGCAGGGCAGGGGGGCGGGAGGGACCCTACGAGCAGTACTTC
NA	few	TRBJ2-7	TRBV7-9	CASSLGQEAYEQYF	TGTGCCAGCAGCTTAGGTCAGGAGGCCTACGAGCAGTACTTC
NA	NA	TRBJ2-1	TRBV6-4	CASSASVPNEQFF	TGTGCCAGCAGTGCTAGCGTTCCCAATGAGCAGTTCTTC
TRBD1	few	TRBJ1-6	TRBV2	CASNEPRDRSDSPLHF	TGTGCCAGCAATGAACCCCGGGACAGGTCCGATTCACCCCTCCACTTT
NA	NA	TRBJ1-2	TRBV7-9	CASSSTERRDHYNGYTF	TGTGCCAGCAGCTCGACGGAGCGCAGGGATCATTACAATGGCTACACCTTC
TRBD2	NA	TRBJ2-3	TRBV18	CASSPSGGAGDTQYF	TGTGCCAGCTCACCCTCGGGAGGGGCAGGGGATACGCAGTATTTT
TRBD2	NA	TRBJ2-3	TRBV7-6	CASSSPGLASDTQYF	TGTGCCAGCAGCTCACCGGGACTAGCGTCAGATACGCAGTATTTT
NA	NA	TRBJ2-5	TRBV28	CASAPGVVYQETQYF	TGTGCCAGTGCCCCCGGGGTTGTGTACCAAGAGACCCAGTACTTC
TRBD1	once	TRBJ2-3	TRBV6-1	CASSEGIGQGTDTQYF	TGTGCCAGCAGTGAAGGGATAGGACAGGGCACAGATACGCAGTATTTT
NA	NA	TRBJ2-1	TRBV14	CASSQFGDPYNEQFF	TGTGCCAGCAGCCAATTCGGGGATCCCTACAATGAGCAGTTCTTC
TRBD2	NA	TRBJ2-7	TRBV7-2	CASSRCLAGEIYEQYF	TGTGCCAGCAGCCGTTGTCTAGCGGGGGAGATCTACGAGCAGTACTTC
NA	few	TRBJ1-1	TRBV29-1	CSGSRGNTEAFF	TGCAGCGGCAGCAGGGGGAACACTGAAGCTTTCTTT
TRBD1	NA	TRBJ2-1	TRBV5-4	CASSPWGQGGNEQFF	TGTGCCAGCAGCCCGTGGGGACAGGGTGGGAATGAGCAGTTCTTC
NA	NA	TRBJ2-7	TRBV4-3	CASSYNLGQAYEQYF	TGCGCCAGCAGCTACAACCTGGGACAAGCCTACGAGCAGTACTTC
TRBD2	NA	TRBJ2-5	TRBV4-3	CASSQASRGGSGAQYF	TGCGCCAGCAGCCAAGCGTCGCGGGGGGGATCGGGGGCCCAGTACTTC
TRBD1	NA	TRBJ2-7	TRBV5-5	CASSWTGGGSYEQYF	TGTGCCAGCAGCTGGACAGGGGGGGGCTCCTACGAGCAGTACTTC
NA	once	TRBJ2-7	TRBV2	CASNTTGLFSYEQYF	TGTGCCAGCAACACCACAGGGTTGTTCTCCTACGAGCAGTACTTC
NA	NA	TRBJ1-1	TRBV7-2	CASSLARGTEAFF	TGTGCCAGCAGCCTCGCCCGGGGGACTGAAGCTTTCTTT
NA	few	TRBJ1-1	TRBV19	CASRPGLGGEAFF	TGTGCCAGTAGACCAGGGCTGGGCGGTGAAGCTTTCTTT
NA	NA	TRBJ2-3	TRBV28	CASSYRENTDTQYF	TGTGCCAGCAGTTACAGGGAGAACACAGATACGCAGTATTTT
NA	few	TRBJ2-1	TRBV27	CASSLLGEPGNYNEQFF	TGTGCCAGCAGTTTATTGGGTGAGCCAGGGAACTACAATGAGCAGTTCTTC
TRBD1	NA	TRBJ2-7	TRBV28	CASSSASGGTPHEQYF	TGTGCCAGCAGTTCGGCGTCAGGGGGCACCCCCCACGAGCAGTACTTC
NA	NA	TRBJ2-1	TRBV11-2	CASSLDRVRGPFYNEQFF	TGTGCCAGCAGCTTAGATCGTGTGCGGGGGCCTTTCTACAATGAGCAGTTCTTC
NA	few	TRBJ2-2	TRBV7-2	CASSLEFGEDTGELFF	TGTGCCAGCAGCTTAGAGTTCGGGGAAGACACCGGGGAGCTGTTTTTT
NA	NA	TRBJ2-6	TRBV7-8	CASSLVRKNWANVLTF	TGTGCCAGCAGCTTAGTTAGAAAAAACTGGGCCAACGTCCTGACTTTC
NA	NA	TRBJ2-5	TRBV19	CASSVPGTKKQETQYF	TGTGCCAGTAGTGTCCCCGGGACAAAAAAACAAGAGACCCAGTACTTC
NA	NA	TRBJ1-5	TRBV7-9	CASSPGQSGNNQPQHF	TGTGCCAGCAGCCCTGGTCAGTCCGGGAACAATCAGCCCCAGCATTTT
TRBD1	once	TRBJ2-7	TRBV5-5	CASSLLWDRVHEQYF	TGTGCCAGCAGCCTCCTTTGGGACAGGGTCCACGAGCAGTACTTC
NA	NA	TRBJ2-3	TRBV6-4	CASSSLEQRPTTDTQYF	TGTGCCAGCAGTTCCTTGGAGCAGCGCCCTACCACAGATACGCAGTATTTT
NA	NA	TRBJ2-7	TRBV4-3	CASSQGIQANYEQYF	TGCGCCAGCAGCCAAGGAATACAGGCTAACTACGAGCAGTACTTC
TRBD1	NA	TRBJ2-5	TRBV28	CASIPSGQGAKETQYF	TGTGCCAGCATTCCTTCGGGACAGGGGGCCAAAGAGACCCAGTACTTC
NA	once	TRBJ2-5	TRBV4-1	CASSRRGLGYQETQYF	TGCGCCAGCAGCCGGCGAGGGTTGGGGTACCAAGAGACCCAGTACTTC
TRBD1	NA	TRBJ1-1	TRBV6-6	CASSSHTTGSNTEAFF	TGTGCCAGCAGTTCGCACACGACAGGGTCGAACACTGAAGCTTTCTTT
NA	few	TRBJ1-1	TRBV29-1	CSVEDPGKVAEAFF	TGCAGCGTTGAAGATCCGGGGAAGGTAGCTGAAGCTTTCTTT
NA	NA	TRBJ2-6	TRBV27	CASSRVSQGSGANVLTF	TGTGCCAGCAGTCGCGTATCACAGGGCTCTGGGGCCAACGTCCTGACTTTC
TRBD1	NA	TRBJ2-7	TRBV7-8	CASSPGQVNYEQYF	TGTGCCAGCAGCCCAGGACAGGTGAACTACGAGCAGTACTTC
TRBD2	once	TRBJ2-7	TRBV19	CASSSPGGPGEQYF	TGTGCCAGTAGTTCCCCGGGGGGTCCGGGGGAGCAGTACTTC
NA	NA	TRBJ1-5	TRBV6-6	CASTQYSSYSNQPQHF	TGTGCCAGCACCCAGTACAGTTCGTATAGCAATCAGCCCCAGCATTTT
NA	NA	TRBJ1-2	TRBV4-2	CASSQDNLQAYGYTF	TGTGCCAGCAGCCAAGATAATCTACAGGCCTATGGCTACACCTTC
NA	NA	TRBJ1-1	TRBV7-2	CASSLASGNTAEAFF	TGTGCCAGCAGCTTAGCCTCAGGCAACACTGCTGAAGCTTTCTTT
TRBD1	few	TRBJ2-5	TRBV19	CASRKTGTGVRETQYF	TGTGCCAGTAGGAAAACCGGGACAGGGGTTCGAGAGACCCAGTACTTC